This TCR beta chain was sequenced for a study of beta chain features in type 1 diabetes. Isolated RNA was reverse transcribed in full, so expressed TCRB transcripts were sequenced. The method was immunoSEQ multiplex PCR; TCRdb's version includes in-frame clones alone and lacks a portion of them. The data show around 400,000 clones, with approximately 15% seen just once and roughly 0.019% held by the top ten. V lost 3 bases and J 15 bases, leaving 15 bases between the germline ends. The CDR3 is 12 residues long. Germline V gene data show CDR1 as LNHDA and CDR2 as SQIVND (reference sequence). Sequencing was performed on naive CD4+ T cells from blood. The V and J genes are TRBV19 and TRBJ2-1, with D possibly matching TRBD2 (5 bases). This sequence originates from a woman between 18 and 29 years old in good health. CDR3 residues: CASSMGSWEWFF. CDR3 coding DNA: TGTGCCAGTAGTATGGGTTCTTGGGAGTGGTTCTTC.